This is a list of T cell receptor beta chains from one sample in a study of cytomegalovirus exposure and HLA in healthy donors. The data were produced by immunoSEQ multiplex PCR, yet TCRdb's version contains in-frame clones alone and is incomplete. The sample carries roughly 200,000 clones, 60% to 80% recorded once. Sample: PBMCs. These receptors were obtained from a woman in her twenties or thirties in good health and CMV-seronegative. The conserved cysteine and the conserved F or W are not part of the CDR3 here. Size tells how often a clone was seen (once, few, many) or the class of an expanded clone, and some rows leave it out.

cdr3_aa clone_size j_call v_call
ASRVVGGNSYNEQF . TRBJ2-1 TRBV7-9
ASSVGLAVAYEQY . TRBJ2-7 TRBV9
ASSVIKGAAKNIQY . TRBJ2-4 TRBV9
ASSKGASEKLF . TRBJ1-4 TRBV9
ASSLEGMRDQETQY . TRBJ2-5 TRBV5-4
AWSALARQETQY once TRBJ2-5 TRBV30
ASSGSGSSYNEQF . TRBJ2-1 TRBV27
ASSTGQGKGNQPQH . TRBJ1-5 TRBV5-1
ASSPGVGDNSPLH . TRBJ1-6 TRBV18
ATSVLRDRADGYT . TRBJ1-2 TRBV15
ASSLGQGVTQPQH many TRBJ1-5 TRBV7-6
ASSLAGGLMGTQY . TRBJ2-3 TRBV7-8
SEGGRFEQY . TRBJ2-7 TRBV20-1
ASSFTGTGSYEQY . TRBJ2-7 TRBV5-6
ASSPLSPTNEKLL . TRBJ1-4 TRBV27
ASSAQGAINSPLH . TRBJ1-6 TRBV9
ASGTSGRVSYNEQF . TRBJ2-1 TRBV19
ASSFGASGGSEQY . TRBJ2-5 TRBV6-5
ASSPRGNTTGDIGYT few TRBJ1-2 TRBV9
ASIKDRGNNYGYT . TRBJ1-2 TRBV6-1
ASSPRRGDYNEQF once TRBJ2-1 TRBV5-1
AWSPPPGQGFASFLDYGYP few TRBJ1-2 TRBV30
ASRGPGTGVPEQY few TRBJ2-7 TRBV28
ASAPSGRALNEQF . TRBJ2-1 TRBV12-5
AISEMGEPQH . TRBJ1-5 TRBV10-3
ASSLSARSTDTQY . TRBJ2-3 TRBV27
ANPERPGWNTGELF . TRBJ2-2 TRBV27
ASSYSKGTRFYEQY . TRBJ2-7 TRBV6-5